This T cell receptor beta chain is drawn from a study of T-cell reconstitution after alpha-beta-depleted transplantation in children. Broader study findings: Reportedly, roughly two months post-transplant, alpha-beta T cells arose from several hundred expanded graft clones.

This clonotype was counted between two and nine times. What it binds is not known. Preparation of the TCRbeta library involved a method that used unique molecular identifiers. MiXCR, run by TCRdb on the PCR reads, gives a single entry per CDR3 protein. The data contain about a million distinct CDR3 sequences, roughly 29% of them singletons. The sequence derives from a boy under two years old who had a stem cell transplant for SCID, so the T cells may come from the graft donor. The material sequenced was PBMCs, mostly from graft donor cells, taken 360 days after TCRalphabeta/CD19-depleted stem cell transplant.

This CDR3 is CASSLEGQRVYEQYF. The DNA of the CDR3 is TGTGCCAGCAGCTTGGAGGGACAGAGGGTGTACGAGCAGTACTTC. The genes are TRBV5-5 and TRBJ2-7; 7 positions match TRBD1. Germline CDR1 SGHKS, CDR2 YYEKEE (reference sequence). The V gene end was trimmed by 0 bases and the J gene end by 4 bases; junction bases not matched to a gene: 7. This CDR3 has 15 amino acids.